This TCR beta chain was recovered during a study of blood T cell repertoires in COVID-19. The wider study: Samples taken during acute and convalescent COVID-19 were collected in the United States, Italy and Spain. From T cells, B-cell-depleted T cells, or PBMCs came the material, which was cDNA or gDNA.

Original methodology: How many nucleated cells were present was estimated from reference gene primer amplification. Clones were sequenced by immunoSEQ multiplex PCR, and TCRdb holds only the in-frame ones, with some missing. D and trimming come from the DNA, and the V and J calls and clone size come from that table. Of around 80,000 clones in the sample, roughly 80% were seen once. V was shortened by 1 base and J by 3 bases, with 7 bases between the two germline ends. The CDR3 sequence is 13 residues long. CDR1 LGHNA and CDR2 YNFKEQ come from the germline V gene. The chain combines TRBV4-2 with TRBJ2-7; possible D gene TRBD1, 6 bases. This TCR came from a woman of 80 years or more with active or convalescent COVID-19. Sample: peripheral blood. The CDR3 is CASSQGDIYEQYF. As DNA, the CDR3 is TGTGCCAGCAGCCAAGGGGACATCTACGAGCAGTACTTC.